This T cell receptor (beta chain) was obtained from a study of early T cells in non-severe SARS-CoV-2 infection. Study in general: Chains were not paired, and sequencing was done on bulk RNA from unsorted whole blood.

Germline V gene data show CDR1 as MNHEY and CDR2 as SVGEGT. The CDR3 has 13 residues. Trimming removed 7 bases from V and 2 bases from J, with 9 bases in between. Individual cDNA molecules carried attached unique molecular identifiers. One entry per CDR3 protein results from TCRdb running MiXCR on the 5' RACE reads. The data contain about 64,000 distinct CDR3 sequences, roughly 18% of them seen just once; the ten biggest clones take up around 9.8%. The sample here was whole blood, taken at baseline. This receptor was identified in an adult who was a healthcare worker with PCR-confirmed SARS-CoV-2 infection or an uninfected control (not recorded which). This sequence joins TRBV6-2 or TRBV6-3 and TRBJ2-1; TRBD2 might be the D (5 bases). CDR3 protein: CASTTGTYNEQFF. The CDR3 region has the DNA TGTGCCAGCACGACGGGAACCTACAATGAGCAGTTCTTC.